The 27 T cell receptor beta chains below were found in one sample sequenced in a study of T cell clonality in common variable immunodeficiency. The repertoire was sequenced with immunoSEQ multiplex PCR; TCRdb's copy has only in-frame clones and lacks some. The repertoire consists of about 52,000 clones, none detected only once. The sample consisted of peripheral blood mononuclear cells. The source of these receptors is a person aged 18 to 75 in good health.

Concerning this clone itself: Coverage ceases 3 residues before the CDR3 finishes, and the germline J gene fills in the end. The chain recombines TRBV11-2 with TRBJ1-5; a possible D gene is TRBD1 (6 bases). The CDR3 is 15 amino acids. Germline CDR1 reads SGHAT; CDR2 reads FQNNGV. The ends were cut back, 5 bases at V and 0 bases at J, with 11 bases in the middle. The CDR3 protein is CASSMDRFSNQPQHF. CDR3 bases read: TGTGCCAGCAGCATGGACAGATTTAGCAATCAGCCC.

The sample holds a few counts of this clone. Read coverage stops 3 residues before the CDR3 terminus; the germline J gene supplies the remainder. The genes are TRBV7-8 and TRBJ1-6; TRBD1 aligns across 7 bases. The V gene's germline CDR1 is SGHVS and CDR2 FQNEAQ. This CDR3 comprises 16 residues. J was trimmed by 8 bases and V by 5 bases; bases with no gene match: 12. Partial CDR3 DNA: TGTGCCAGCAGCCTCTCAAGGGGGCTGATGGATTCACCC. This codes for CASSLSRGLMDSP. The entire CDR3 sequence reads CASSLSRGLMDSPLHF.

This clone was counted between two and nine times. Here the CDR3 reads CASSFRTGGASFSPLFF. The DNA read from the CDR3 is TGTGCCAGCAGCTTCCGGACAGGGGGCGCTTCATTTTCACCG. The chain carries TRBV7-8 and TRBJ2-2; the match to TRBD1 covers 11 bases. From the germline J gene comes the end of the CDR3, since the read stops 3 residues before it. The CDR3 consists of 17 residues. Germline V gives CDR1 SGHVS, CDR2 FQNEAQ.

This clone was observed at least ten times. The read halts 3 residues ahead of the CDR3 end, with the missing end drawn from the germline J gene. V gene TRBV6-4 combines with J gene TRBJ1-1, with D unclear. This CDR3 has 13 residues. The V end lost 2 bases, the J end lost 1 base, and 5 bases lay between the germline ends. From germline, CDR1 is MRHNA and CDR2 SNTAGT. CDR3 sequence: CASSDRANTEAFF. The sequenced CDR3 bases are TGTGCCAGCAGTGACAGGGCGAACACTGAA.

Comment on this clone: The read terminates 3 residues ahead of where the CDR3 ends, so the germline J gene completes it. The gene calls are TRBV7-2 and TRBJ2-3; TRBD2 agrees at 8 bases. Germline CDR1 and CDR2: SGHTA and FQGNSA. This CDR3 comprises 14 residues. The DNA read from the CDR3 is TGTGCCAGCAGCTTAGGACCCGGGGGGGAGACG. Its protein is CASSLGPGGET. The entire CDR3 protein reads CASSLGPGGETQYF.

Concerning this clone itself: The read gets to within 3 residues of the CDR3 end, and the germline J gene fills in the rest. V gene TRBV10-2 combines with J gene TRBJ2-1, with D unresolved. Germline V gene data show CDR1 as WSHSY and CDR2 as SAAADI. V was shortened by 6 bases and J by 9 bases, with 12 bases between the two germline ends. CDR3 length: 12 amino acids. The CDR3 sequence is CASSASSGEQFF. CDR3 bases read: TGCGCCAGCAGCGCCTCCAGTGGTGAG.

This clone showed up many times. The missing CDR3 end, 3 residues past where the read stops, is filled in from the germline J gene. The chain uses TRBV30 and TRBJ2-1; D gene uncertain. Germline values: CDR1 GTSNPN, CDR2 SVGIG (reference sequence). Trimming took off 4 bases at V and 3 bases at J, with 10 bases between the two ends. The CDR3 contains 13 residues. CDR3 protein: CAWNSGIYNEQFF. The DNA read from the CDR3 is TGTGCCTGGAACAGTGGCATCTACAATGAG.

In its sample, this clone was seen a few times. The DNA read from the CDR3 is TGCGCCAGCAGTTTAGACGAG. Its translation is CASSLDE. The full-length CDR3 reads as CASSLDEQYF. This chain links TRBV10-2 with TRBJ2-7; D not certain. The read comes to an end 3 residues before the CDR3 does, leaving the germline J gene to fill in the end. Trimming pared 5 bases from V and 5 bases from J, leaving 4 bases between. The germline V gene has CDR1 WSHSY and CDR2 SAAADI. This CDR3 has 10 amino acids.

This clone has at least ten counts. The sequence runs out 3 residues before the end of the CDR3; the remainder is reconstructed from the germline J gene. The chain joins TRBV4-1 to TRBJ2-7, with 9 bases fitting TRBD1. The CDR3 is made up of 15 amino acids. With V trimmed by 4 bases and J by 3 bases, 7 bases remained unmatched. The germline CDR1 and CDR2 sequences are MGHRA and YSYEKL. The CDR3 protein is CASSPPAGQGYEQYF. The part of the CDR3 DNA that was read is TGCGCCAGCAGCCCTCCAGCGGGACAGGGCTACGAG.

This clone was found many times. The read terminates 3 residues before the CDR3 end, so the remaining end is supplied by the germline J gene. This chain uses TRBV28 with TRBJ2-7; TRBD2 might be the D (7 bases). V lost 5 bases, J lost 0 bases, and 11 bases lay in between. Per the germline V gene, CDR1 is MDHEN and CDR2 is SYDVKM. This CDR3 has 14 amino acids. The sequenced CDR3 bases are TGTGCCAGCAGTGGGGGGGCTCTCTCCTACGAG. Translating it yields CASSGGALSYE. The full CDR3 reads CASSGGALSYEQYF.

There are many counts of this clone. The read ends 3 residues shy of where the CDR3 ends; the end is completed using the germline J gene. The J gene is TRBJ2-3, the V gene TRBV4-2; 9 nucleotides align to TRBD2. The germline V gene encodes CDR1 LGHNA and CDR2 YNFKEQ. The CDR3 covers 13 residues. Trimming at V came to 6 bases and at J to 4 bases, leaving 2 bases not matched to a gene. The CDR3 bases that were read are TGTGCCAGCAGGCGGGAGGGCTCAGATACG. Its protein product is CASRREGSDT. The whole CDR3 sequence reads CASRREGSDTQYF.

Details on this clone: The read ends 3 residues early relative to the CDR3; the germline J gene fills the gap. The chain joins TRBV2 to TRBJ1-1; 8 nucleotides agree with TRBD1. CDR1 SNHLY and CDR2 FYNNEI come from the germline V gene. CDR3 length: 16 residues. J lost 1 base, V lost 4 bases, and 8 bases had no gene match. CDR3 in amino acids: CASSVLDRAPNTEAFF. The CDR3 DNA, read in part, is TGTGCCAGCAGTGTTTTGGACAGGGCCCCGAACACTGAA.

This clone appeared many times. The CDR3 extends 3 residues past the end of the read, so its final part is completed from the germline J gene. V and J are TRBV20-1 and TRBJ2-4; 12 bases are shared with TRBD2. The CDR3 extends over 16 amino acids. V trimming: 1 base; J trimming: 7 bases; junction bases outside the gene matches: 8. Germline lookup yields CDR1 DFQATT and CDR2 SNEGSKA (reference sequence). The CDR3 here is CSARGTSGTERNIQYF. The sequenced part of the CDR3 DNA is TGCAGTGCTAGAGGGACTAGCGGGACCGAGAGGAACATT.

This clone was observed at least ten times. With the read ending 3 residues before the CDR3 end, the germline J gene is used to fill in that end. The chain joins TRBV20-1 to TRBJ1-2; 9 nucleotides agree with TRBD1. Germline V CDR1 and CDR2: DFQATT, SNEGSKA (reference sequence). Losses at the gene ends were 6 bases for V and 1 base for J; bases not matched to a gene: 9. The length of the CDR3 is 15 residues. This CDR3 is CSAPGQGKINYGYTF. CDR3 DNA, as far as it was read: TGCAGTGCCCCGGGACAGGGAAAAATTAACTATGGC.

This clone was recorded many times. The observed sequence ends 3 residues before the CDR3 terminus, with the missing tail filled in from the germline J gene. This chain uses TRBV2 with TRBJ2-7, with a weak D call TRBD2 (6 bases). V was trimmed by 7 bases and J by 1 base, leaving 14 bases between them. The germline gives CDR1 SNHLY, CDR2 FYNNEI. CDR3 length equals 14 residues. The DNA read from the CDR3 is TGTGCCAGCACCCCCGGGACTGGATCCTACGAG. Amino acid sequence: CASTPGTGSYE. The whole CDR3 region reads CASTPGTGSYEQYF.

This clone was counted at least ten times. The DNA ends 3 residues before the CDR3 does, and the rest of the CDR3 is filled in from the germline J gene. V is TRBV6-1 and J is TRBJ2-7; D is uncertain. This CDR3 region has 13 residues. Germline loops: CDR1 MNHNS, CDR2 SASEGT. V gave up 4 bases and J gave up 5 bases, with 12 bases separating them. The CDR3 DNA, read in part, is TGTGCCAGCAGTGTATCGCCGGCGGACGAG. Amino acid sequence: CASSVSPADE. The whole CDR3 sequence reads CASSVSPADEQYF.

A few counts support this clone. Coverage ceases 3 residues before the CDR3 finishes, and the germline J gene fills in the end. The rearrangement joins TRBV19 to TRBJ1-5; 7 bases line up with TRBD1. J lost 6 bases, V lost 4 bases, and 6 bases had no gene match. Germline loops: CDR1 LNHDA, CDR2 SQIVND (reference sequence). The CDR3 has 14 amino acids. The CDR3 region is CASSKEGAAQPQHF. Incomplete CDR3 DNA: TGTGCCAGTAGTAAGGAGGGGGCGGCTCAGCCC.

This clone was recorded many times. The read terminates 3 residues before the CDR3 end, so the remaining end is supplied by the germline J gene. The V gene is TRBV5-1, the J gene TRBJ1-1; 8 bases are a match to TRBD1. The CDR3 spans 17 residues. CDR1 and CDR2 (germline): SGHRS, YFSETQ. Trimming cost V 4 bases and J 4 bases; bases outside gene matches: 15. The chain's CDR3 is CASSGQGAVSGTTEAFF. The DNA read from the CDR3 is TGCGCCAGCAGCGGTCAGGGGGCAGTCTCAGGGACCACTGAA.

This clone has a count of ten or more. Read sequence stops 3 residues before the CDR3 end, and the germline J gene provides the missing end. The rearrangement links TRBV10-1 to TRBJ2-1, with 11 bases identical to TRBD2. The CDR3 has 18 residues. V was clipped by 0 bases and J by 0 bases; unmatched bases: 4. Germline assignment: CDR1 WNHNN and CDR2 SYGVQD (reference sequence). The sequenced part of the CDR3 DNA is TGCGCCAGCAGTGAGTCTTTAGCGGGAGGGCGCTCCTACAATGAG. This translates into CASSESLAGGRSYNE. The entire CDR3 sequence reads CASSESLAGGRSYNEQFF.

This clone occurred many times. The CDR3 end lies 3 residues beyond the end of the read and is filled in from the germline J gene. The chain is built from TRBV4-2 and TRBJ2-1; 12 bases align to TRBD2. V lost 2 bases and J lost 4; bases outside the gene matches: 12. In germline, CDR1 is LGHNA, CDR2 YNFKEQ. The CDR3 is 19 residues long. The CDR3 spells CASSQKVLAGGGLYNEQFF. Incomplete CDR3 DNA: TGTGCCAGCAGCCAAAAGGTTCTAGCGGGAGGGGGGTTGTACAATGAG.

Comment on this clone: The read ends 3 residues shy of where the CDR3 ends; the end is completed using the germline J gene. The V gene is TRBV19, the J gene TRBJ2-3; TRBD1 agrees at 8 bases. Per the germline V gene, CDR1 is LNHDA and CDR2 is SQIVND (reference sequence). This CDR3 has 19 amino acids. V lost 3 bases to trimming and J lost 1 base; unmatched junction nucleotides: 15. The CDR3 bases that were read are TGTGCCAGTAGTATGCCTGCAGGGGGCGCAGAGTCGGGCACAGATACG. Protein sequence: CASSMPAGGAESGTDT. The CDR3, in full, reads CASSMPAGGAESGTDTQYF.

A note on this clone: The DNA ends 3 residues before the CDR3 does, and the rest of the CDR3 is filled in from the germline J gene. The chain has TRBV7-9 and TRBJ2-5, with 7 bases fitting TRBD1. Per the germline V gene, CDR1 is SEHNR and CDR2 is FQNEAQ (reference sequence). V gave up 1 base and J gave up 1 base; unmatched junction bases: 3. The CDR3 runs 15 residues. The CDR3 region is CASSLDWDSQETQYF. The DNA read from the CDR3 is TGTGCCAGCAGCTTAGACTGGGACAGCCAAGAGACC.

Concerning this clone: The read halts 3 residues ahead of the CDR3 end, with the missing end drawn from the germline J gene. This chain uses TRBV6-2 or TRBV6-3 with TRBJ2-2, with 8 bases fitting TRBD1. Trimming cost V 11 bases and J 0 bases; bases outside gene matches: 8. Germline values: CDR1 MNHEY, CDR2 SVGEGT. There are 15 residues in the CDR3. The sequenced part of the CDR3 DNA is TGTGCCCCCGCGGCGGGACAGGCGAACACCGGGGAG. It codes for CAPAAGQANTGE. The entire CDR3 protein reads CAPAAGQANTGELFF.

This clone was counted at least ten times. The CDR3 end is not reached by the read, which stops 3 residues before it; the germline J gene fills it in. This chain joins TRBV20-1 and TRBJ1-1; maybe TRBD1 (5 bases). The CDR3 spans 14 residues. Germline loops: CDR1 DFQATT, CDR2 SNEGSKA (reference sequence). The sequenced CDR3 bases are TGCAGTGCCATAAGTGACGGGGGGTGGTCGGGA. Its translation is CSAISDGGWSG. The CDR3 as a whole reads CSAISDGGWSGAFF.

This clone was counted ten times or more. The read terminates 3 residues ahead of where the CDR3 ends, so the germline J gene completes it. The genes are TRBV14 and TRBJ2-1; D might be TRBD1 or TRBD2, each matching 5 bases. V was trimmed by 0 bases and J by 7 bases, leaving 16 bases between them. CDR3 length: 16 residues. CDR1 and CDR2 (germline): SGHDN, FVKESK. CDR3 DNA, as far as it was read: TGTGCCAGCAGCCAAGATGTCGGGTCAGGGAGAAATGAG. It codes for CASSQDVGSGRNE. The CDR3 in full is CASSQDVGSGRNEQFF.

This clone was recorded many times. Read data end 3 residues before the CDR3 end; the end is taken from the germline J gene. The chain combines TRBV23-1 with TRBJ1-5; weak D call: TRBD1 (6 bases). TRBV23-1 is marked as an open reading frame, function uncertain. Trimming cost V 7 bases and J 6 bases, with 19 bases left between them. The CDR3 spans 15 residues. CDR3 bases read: TGCGCCAGCAATGGCCCCGGGACATCAACTCAGCCC. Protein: CASNGPGTSTQP. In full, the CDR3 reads CASNGPGTSTQPQHF.

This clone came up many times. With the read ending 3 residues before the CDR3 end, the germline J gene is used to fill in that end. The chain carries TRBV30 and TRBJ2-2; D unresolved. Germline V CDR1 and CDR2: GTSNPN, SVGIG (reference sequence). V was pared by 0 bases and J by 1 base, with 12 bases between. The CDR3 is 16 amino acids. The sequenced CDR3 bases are TGTGCCTGGAGTGTAGGGCGTTATCTGAACACCGGGGAG. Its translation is CAWSVGRYLNTGE. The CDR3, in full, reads CAWSVGRYLNTGELFF.